These T cell receptor beta chains were read from a single sample in a study of cytomegalovirus exposure and HLA in healthy donors. Data came from immunoSEQ multiplex PCR; TCRdb stores just in-frame clones and leaves some out. Of about 160,000 clones in the sample, about 90% were seen once. Sequencing used PBMCs. Receptors were obtained from a woman under 30 in good health and CMV-seropositive. Both conserved end residues are part of each CDR3. A D gene is named only where the DNA matches it firmly. Expanded clones get a size class; other rows say once, few or many, or leave the size out.

CDR3 protein: CRGSGSGNTEAFF
CDR3 DNA: TGTCGTGGGAGCGGGAGTGGGAACACTGAAGCTTTCTTT
J gene: TRBJ1-1
D gene: .
V gene: TRBV7-9
clone size: .

CDR3 protein: CASSEAGGPYEQYF
CDR3 DNA: TGTGCCAGCAGTGAAGCCGGGGGGCCCTACGAGCAGTACTTC
J gene: TRBJ2-7
D gene: .
V gene: TRBV6-1
clone size: .

CDR3 protein: CASSQGGTVNSYEQYF
CDR3 DNA: TGTGCCAGCAGCCAGGGCGGGACAGTAAACTCCTACGAGCAGTACTTC
J gene: TRBJ2-7
D gene: .
V gene: TRBV4-2
clone size: few

CDR3 protein: CASSYQRERQFF
CDR3 DNA: TGTGCCAGCAGCTACCAGCGGGAGCGGCAGTTCTTC
J gene: TRBJ2-1
D gene: TRBD2
V gene: TRBV7-2
clone size: .

CDR3 protein: CASSAGQGPYEQYF
CDR3 DNA: TGTGCCAGCAGCGCGGGACAGGGACCCTACGAGCAGTACTTC
J gene: TRBJ2-7
D gene: TRBD1
V gene: TRBV11-2
clone size: .

CDR3 protein: CASSSTRAGNTIYF
CDR3 DNA: TGTGCCAGCAGTTCAACCAGGGCTGGAAACACCATATATTTT
J gene: TRBJ1-3
D gene: .
V gene: TRBV2
clone size: .

CDR3 protein: CASSLMGAGAGYTF
CDR3 DNA: TGCGCCAGCAGCTTGATGGGGGCAGGGGCTGGCTACACCTTC
J gene: TRBJ1-2
D gene: .
V gene: TRBV5-1
clone size: .

CDR3 protein: CASSLGGRETQYF
CDR3 DNA: TGTGCCAGCAGCTTAGGAGGGCGAGAGACCCAGTACTTC
J gene: TRBJ2-5
D gene: .
V gene: TRBV7-2
clone size: .

CDR3 protein: CASSPRGGPYEQYF
CDR3 DNA: TGTGCCAGCTCCCCGCGGGGGGGCCCCTACGAGCAGTACTTC
J gene: TRBJ2-7
D gene: TRBD2
V gene: TRBV18
clone size: .

CDR3 protein: CASSQDWTAIYNEQFF
CDR3 DNA: TGTGCCAGCAGCCAAGATTGGACAGCAATTTACAATGAGCAGTTCTTC
J gene: TRBJ2-1
D gene: .
V gene: TRBV4-2
clone size: .

CDR3 protein: CASSPGRDGYTF
CDR3 DNA: TGTGCCAGTAGTCCAGGCAGGGATGGCTACACCTTC
J gene: TRBJ1-2
D gene: .
V gene: TRBV19
clone size: few

CDR3 protein: CASSDDRGVTEAFF
CDR3 DNA: TGTGCCAGCAGCGACGACAGGGGTGTGACTGAAGCTTTCTTT
J gene: TRBJ1-1
D gene: TRBD1
V gene: TRBV2
clone size: .

CDR3 protein: CASSPPREVFGYTF
CDR3 DNA: TGTGCCAGCAGCCCCCCCAGGGAGGTATTCGGCTACACCTTC
J gene: TRBJ1-2
D gene: .
V gene: TRBV6-1
clone size: few

CDR3 protein: CASSGTGGEKLFF
CDR3 DNA: TGTGCCAGCAGTGGGACAGGGGGTGAAAAACTGTTTTTT
J gene: TRBJ1-4
D gene: TRBD1
V gene: TRBV2
clone size: .

CDR3 protein: CASSNQDRLEKLFF
CDR3 DNA: TGTGCCAGCAGTAACCAGGACAGGTTGGAAAAACTGTTTTTT
J gene: TRBJ1-4
D gene: TRBD1
V gene: TRBV27
clone size: .

CDR3 protein: CASSYKNYEQYF
CDR3 DNA: TGTGCCAGCAGCTACAAAAACTACGAGCAGTACTTC
J gene: TRBJ2-7
D gene: .
V gene: TRBV7-8
clone size: .

CDR3 protein: CARSSGRDYEQYF
CDR3 DNA: TGTGCCAGGTCTAGCGGGAGAGACTACGAGCAGTACTTC
J gene: TRBJ2-7
D gene: TRBD2
V gene: TRBV30
clone size: once

CDR3 protein: CASSQGTSGRIGELFF
CDR3 DNA: TGCGCCAGCAGCCAAGGGACTAGCGGGAGAATCGGGGAGCTGTTTTTT
J gene: TRBJ2-2
D gene: TRBD2
V gene: TRBV4-1
clone size: .

CDR3 protein: CASSQARLGYTF
CDR3 DNA: TGTGCCAGCAGCCAAGCTAGGTTAGGCTACACCTTC
J gene: TRBJ1-2
D gene: .
V gene: TRBV4-2
clone size: .

CDR3 protein: CASSSQQGSYEQYF
CDR3 DNA: TGTGCCAGCAGCTCACAACAGGGGTCCTACGAGCAGTACTTC
J gene: TRBJ2-7
D gene: TRBD1
V gene: TRBV7-8
clone size: .

CDR3 protein: CASSLFGVGGEADTQYF
CDR3 DNA: TGTGCCAGCAGCTTATTCGGGGTAGGGGGAGAAGCAGATACGCAGTATTTT
J gene: TRBJ2-3
D gene: .
V gene: TRBV7-2
clone size: .

CDR3 protein: CTSSPGTSGRKGETQYF
CDR3 DNA: TGTACCAGCAGCCCAGGGACTAGCGGGAGGAAAGGAGAGACCCAGTACTTC
J gene: TRBJ2-5
D gene: TRBD2
V gene: TRBV5-4
clone size: .

CDR3 protein: CSGGQGAYEQYF
CDR3 DNA: TGCAGCGGGGGACAGGGAGCTTACGAGCAGTACTTC
J gene: TRBJ2-7
D gene: TRBD1
V gene: TRBV29-1
clone size: .

CDR3 protein: CAWSATGQGSNQPQHF
CDR3 DNA: TGTGCCTGGAGTGCGACGGGACAGGGGAGCAATCAGCCCCAGCATTTT
J gene: TRBJ1-5
D gene: TRBD1
V gene: TRBV30
clone size: .

CDR3 protein: CASSYNRGSSYEQYF
CDR3 DNA: TGTGCCAGCAGTTACAACAGGGGCAGCTCCTACGAGCAGTACTTC
J gene: TRBJ2-7
D gene: TRBD1
V gene: TRBV6-6
clone size: .

CDR3 protein: CASSEGGSSYTF
CDR3 DNA: TGTGCCAGCAGTGAGGGGGGTTCAAGCTACACCTTC
J gene: TRBJ1-2
D gene: .
V gene: TRBV25-1
clone size: few

CDR3 protein: CASSISGTGDEKLFF
CDR3 DNA: TGCGCCAGCAGCATTTCCGGGACAGGGGACGAAAAACTGTTTTTT
J gene: TRBJ1-4
D gene: TRBD1
V gene: TRBV5-1
clone size: few

CDR3 protein: CASSEGRFEPQHF
CDR3 DNA: TGTGCCAGCAGTGAAGGTAGATTCGAGCCCCAGCATTTT
J gene: TRBJ1-5
D gene: .
V gene: TRBV6-1
clone size: .

CDR3 protein: CASSPWTSGTYEQYF
CDR3 DNA: TGTGCCAGCAGTCCATGGACTAGCGGTACCTACGAGCAGTACTTC
J gene: TRBJ2-7
D gene: TRBD2
V gene: TRBV6-5
clone size: .

CDR3 protein: CASSSYEGATNEKLFF
CDR3 DNA: TGTGCCAGCAGTTCTTACGAGGGGGCAACTAATGAAAAACTGTTTTTT
J gene: TRBJ1-4
D gene: .
V gene: TRBV27
clone size: .

CDR3 protein: CASSLRRDSYNEQFF
CDR3 DNA: TGTGCCAGCAGCTTGAGGCGGGATTCCTACAATGAGCAGTTCTTC
J gene: TRBJ2-1
D gene: .
V gene: TRBV7-3
clone size: .

CDR3 protein: CATIVPLGLAGYEQYF
CDR3 DNA: TGTGCCACCATTGTACCGTTGGGACTAGCGGGATACGAGCAGTACTTC
J gene: TRBJ2-7
D gene: TRBD2
V gene: TRBV28
clone size: .

CDR3 protein: CASSPNYEQYF
CDR3 DNA: TGTGCCAGCAGCCCCAATTACGAGCAGTACTTC
J gene: TRBJ2-7
D gene: .
V gene: TRBV7-9
clone size: .

CDR3 protein: CASSLLRTVNSYEQYF
CDR3 DNA: TGTGCCAGCAGTCTACTTAGGACAGTGAACTCCTACGAGCAGTACTTC
J gene: TRBJ2-7
D gene: .
V gene: TRBV2
clone size: .

CDR3 protein: CASSPMFYEQYF
CDR3 DNA: TGTGCCAGCAGTCCTATGTTCTACGAGCAGTACTTC
J gene: TRBJ2-7
D gene: .
V gene: TRBV6-5
clone size: .

CDR3 protein: CASSAGTGVGEQYF
CDR3 DNA: TGTGCCAGCAGCGCGGGGACAGGGGTCGGCGAGCAGTACTTC
J gene: TRBJ2-7
D gene: TRBD1
V gene: TRBV9
clone size: .

CDR3 protein: CASSQGDRGAWNEQFF
CDR3 DNA: TGCGCCAGCAGCCAGGGTGACAGGGGGGCTTGGAATGAGCAGTTCTTC
J gene: TRBJ2-1
D gene: TRBD1
V gene: TRBV4-3
clone size: .